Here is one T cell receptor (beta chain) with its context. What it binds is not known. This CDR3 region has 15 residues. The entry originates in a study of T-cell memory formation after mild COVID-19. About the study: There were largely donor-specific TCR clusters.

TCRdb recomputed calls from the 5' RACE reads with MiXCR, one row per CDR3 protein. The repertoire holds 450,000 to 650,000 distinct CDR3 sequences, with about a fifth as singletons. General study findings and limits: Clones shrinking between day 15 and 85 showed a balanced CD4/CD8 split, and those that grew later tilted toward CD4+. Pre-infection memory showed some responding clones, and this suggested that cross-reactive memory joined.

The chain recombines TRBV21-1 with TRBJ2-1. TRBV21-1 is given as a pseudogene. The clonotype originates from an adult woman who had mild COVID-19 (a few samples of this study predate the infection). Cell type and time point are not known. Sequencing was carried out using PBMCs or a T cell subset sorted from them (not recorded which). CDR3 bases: TGTGCCAGCAGGACTCGGTACGGAAGTTCGAATGAGCAGTTCTTC. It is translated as CASRTRYGSSNEQFF.